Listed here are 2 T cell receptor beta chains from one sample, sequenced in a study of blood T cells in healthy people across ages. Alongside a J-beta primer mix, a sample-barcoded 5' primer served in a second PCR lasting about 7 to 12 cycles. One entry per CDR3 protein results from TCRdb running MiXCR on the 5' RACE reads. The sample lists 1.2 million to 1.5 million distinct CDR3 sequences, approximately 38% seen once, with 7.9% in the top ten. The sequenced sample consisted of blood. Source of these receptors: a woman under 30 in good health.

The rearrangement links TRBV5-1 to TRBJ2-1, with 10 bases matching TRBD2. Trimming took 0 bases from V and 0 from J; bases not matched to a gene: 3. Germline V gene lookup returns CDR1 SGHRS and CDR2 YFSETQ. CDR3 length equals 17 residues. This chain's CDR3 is CASSLGASGGSYNEQFF. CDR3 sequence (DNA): TGCGCCAGCAGCTTGGGGGCTAGCGGGGGCTCCTACAATGAGCAGTTCTTC.

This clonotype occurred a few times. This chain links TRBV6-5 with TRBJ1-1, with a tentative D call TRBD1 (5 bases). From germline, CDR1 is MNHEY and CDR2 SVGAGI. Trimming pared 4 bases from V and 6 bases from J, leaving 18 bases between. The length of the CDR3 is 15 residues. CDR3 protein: CASSSQGGVISEAFF. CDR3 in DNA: TGTGCCAGCAGTTCGCAGGGTGGGGTGATCTCTGAAGCTTTCTTT.